These 14 T cell receptor beta chains originate from one sample sequenced in a study of blood T cells in healthy people across ages. Together with a sample-barcoded 5' primer, a J-beta primer mix was included in a second PCR lasting roughly 6 to 12 cycles. From the 5' RACE reads, TCRdb called clonotypes with MiXCR, one entry per CDR3 protein. The table includes 650,000 to 700,000 distinct CDR3 sequences, over 40% detected once. Sequenced input: blood. All receptors come from a woman of 80 years or more in good health.

The chain links TRBV12-3 or TRBV12-4 to TRBJ2-7; D gene uncertain. The germline V and J ends were trimmed by 6 bases and 4 bases, with 13 bases remaining between them. This CDR3 comprises 13 residues. CDR3 protein: CASRSATGYEQYF. The DNA for the CDR3 is TGTGCCAGCAGATCCGCGACCGGATACGAGCAGTACTTC.

V and J are TRBV5-6 and TRBJ2-7, with D possibly being TRBD1 (6 bases). Between the trimmed V and J ends, which lost 4 bases and 4 bases, there was a span of 15 bases. This CDR3 region has 14 residues. Germline assignment: CDR1 SGHDT and CDR2 YYEEEE. CDR3 sequence (DNA): TGTGCCAGCAGCCCACAGGGTCACCTATACGAGCAGTACTTC. This encodes CASSPQGHLYEQYF.

V and J are TRBV6-2 or TRBV6-3 and TRBJ2-7; 11 nucleotides align to TRBD1. The CDR3 is 14 amino acids. CDR1 MNHEY and CDR2 SVGEGT come from the germline V gene. With V trimmed by 6 bases and J by 7 bases, 8 bases remained unmatched. The CDR3 coding sequence is TGTGCCAGCAGGATCGGACAGGGGGCGCTTGAGCAGTACTTC. This encodes CASRIGQGALEQYF.

The chain recombines TRBV6-1 with TRBJ2-6; 8 bases align to TRBD1. CDR3 length equals 16 residues. In germline, CDR1 is MNHNS, CDR2 SASEGT. V dropped 1 base and J dropped 3; count of bases not matched to a gene: 2. The CDR3 nucleotides read TGTGCCAGCAGTGAAGGGACAGGGAGTGGGGCCAACGTCCTGACTTTC. It specifies CASSEGTGSGANVLTF.

The chain combines TRBV6-4 with TRBJ2-1, with D perhaps TRBD2 (5 bases). CDR3 length: 14 amino acids. The V end was cut by 1 base, the J end by 7 bases, with 11 bases between. From germline, CDR1 is MRHNA and CDR2 SNTAGT. CDR3 DNA sequence: TGTGCCAGCAGTGACTATCCGGGGTTTAATGAGCAGTTCTTC. Its protein is CASSDYPGFNEQFF.

V gene TRBV28 combines with J gene TRBJ2-4, with D perhaps TRBD1 or TRBD2 (6 bases each). The germline gives CDR1 MDHEN, CDR2 SYDVKM. This CDR3 has 15 residues. V lost 10 bases and J 1 base, leaving 17 bases between the germline ends. The CDR3 sequence is CATGGTHTAKNIQYF. CDR3 DNA: TGTGCCACTGGAGGGACACACACGGCCAAAAACATTCAGTACTTC.

The chain recombines TRBV7-3 with TRBJ2-5, with a possible D match to TRBD2 (6 bases). Gene TRBJ2-7 matches the end of the DNA better, so the J call may be wrong. There are 16 residues in the CDR3. CDR1 and CDR2 (germline): SGHTA, FQGTGA. The CDR3: CASSLNGGLNPSEQYF. The CDR3 bases are TGTGCCAGCAGCTTAAATGGAGGGCTTAACCCCTCCGAGCAGTACTTC.

The V gene is TRBV4-1, the J gene TRBJ2-7; possibly TRBD1 for D (6 bases). V was pared by 0 bases and J by 3 bases, with 15 bases between. The CDR3 is 16 amino acids. Germline CDR1 is MGHRA and CDR2 is YSYEKL. The CDR3 nucleotides read TGCGCCAGCAGCCAAGAGGGGGCAACAGGGTTCTACGAGCAGTACTTC. Encoded protein: CASSQEGATGFYEQYF.

The V gene is TRBV12-3 or TRBV12-4, the J gene TRBJ1-4; D gene ambiguous. The CDR3 is 14 residues long. V was cut by 3 bases and J by 8 bases, with 13 bases left in between. CDR3 sequence reads: CASSLRRAGEKLFF. In DNA, the CDR3 is TGTGCCAGCAGTTTGCGGAGGGCGGGCGAAAAACTGTTTTTT.

This chain uses TRBV7-2 with TRBJ1-1; TRBD1 might be the D (5 bases). CDR3 length equals 14 residues. Deletions cut 4 bases from V and 5 bases from J, with 14 bases between. Germline CDR1 reads SGHTA; CDR2 reads FQGNSA. The CDR3 loop is CASSSSPGVTEAFF. CDR3 nucleotides: TGTGCCAGCAGCTCTTCCCCGGGGGTTACTGAAGCTTTCTTT.

J is TRBJ2-2 and V is TRBV4-2, with TRBD2 matching over 13 bases. This CDR3 contains 21 residues. Germline CDR1 LGHNA, CDR2 YNFKEQ. The V gene end was trimmed by 4 bases and the J gene end by 4 bases; junction bases not matched to a gene: 18. CDR3 sequence: CASSPYPGLAGTGLGTGELFF. CDR3 DNA: TGTGCCAGCAGCCCATATCCGGGACTAGCGGGAACTGGTCTCGGCACCGGGGAGCTGTTTTTT.

This clonotype appeared many times. This chain connects TRBV7-2 to TRBJ1-2; possible D gene TRBD1, 6 bases. This CDR3 region has 14 residues. Germline CDR1 and CDR2: SGHTA and FQGNSA. V was pared by 4 bases and J by 3 bases, with 12 bases between. CDR3 amino acids: CASSSPGGHYGYTF. The CDR3 DNA reads TGTGCCAGCAGCTCGCCCGGGGGGCACTATGGCTACACCTTC.

The chain combines TRBV7-2 with TRBJ2-7; D gene ambiguous. There are 13 residues in the CDR3. V was clipped by 5 bases and J by 2 bases, with 10 bases between them. CDR1 and CDR2 from the germline V gene are SGHTA and FQGNSA. CDR3 bases: TGTGCCAGCAGCCGCTCCGAGACCTACGAGCAGTACTTC. Encoded protein: CASSRSETYEQYF. Combining the CDR3 with reference TRBV7-2 and TRBJ2-7 gives the whole variable domain GAGVSQSPSNKVTEKGKDVELRCDPISGHTALYWYRQSLGQGLEFLIYFQGNSAPDKSGLPSDRFSAERTGGSVSTLTIQRTQQEDSAVYLCASSRSETYEQYFGPGTRLTVT.

The chain joins TRBV4-2 to TRBJ2-7; D tentatively fits TRBD1 or TRBD2 (5 bases each). This CDR3 spans 15 amino acids. In germline, CDR1 is LGHNA, CDR2 YNFKEQ. The ends were cut back, 3 bases at V and 0 bases at J, with 12 bases in the middle. The CDR3 nucleotides are TGTGCCAGCAGCCATAGTCCGGGACCCTCCTACGAGCAGTACTTC. Protein product: CASSHSPGPSYEQYF.